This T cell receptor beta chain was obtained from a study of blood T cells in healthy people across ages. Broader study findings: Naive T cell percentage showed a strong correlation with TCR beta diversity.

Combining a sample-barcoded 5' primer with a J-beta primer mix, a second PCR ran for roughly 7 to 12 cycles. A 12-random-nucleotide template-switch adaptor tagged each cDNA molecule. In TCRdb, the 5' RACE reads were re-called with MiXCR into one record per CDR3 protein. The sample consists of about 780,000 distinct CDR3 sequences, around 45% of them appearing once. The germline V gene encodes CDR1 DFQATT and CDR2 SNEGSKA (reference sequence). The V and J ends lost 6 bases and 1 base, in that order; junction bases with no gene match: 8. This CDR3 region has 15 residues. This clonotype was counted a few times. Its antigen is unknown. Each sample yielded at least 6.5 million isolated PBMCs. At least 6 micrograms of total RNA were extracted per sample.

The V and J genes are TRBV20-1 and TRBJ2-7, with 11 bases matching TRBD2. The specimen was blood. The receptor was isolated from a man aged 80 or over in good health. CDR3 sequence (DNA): TGCAGTGCCTCCTCCGGGACTAGCGGATCCTACGAGCAGTACTTC. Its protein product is CSASSGTSGSYEQYF.